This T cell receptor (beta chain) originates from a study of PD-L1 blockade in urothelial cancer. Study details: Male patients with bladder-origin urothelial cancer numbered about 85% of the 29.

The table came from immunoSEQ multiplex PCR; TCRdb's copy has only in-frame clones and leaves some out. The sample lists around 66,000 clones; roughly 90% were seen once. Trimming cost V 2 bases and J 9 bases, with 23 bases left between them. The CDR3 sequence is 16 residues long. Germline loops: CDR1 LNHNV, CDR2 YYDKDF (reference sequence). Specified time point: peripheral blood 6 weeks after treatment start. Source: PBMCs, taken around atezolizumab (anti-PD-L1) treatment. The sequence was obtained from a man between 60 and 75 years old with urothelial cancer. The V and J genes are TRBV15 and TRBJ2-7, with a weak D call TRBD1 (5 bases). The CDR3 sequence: CATSRPSRGGDISQYF. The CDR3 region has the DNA TGTGCCACCAGCAGACCGTCTAGGGGCGGAGATATATCGCAGTACTTC.